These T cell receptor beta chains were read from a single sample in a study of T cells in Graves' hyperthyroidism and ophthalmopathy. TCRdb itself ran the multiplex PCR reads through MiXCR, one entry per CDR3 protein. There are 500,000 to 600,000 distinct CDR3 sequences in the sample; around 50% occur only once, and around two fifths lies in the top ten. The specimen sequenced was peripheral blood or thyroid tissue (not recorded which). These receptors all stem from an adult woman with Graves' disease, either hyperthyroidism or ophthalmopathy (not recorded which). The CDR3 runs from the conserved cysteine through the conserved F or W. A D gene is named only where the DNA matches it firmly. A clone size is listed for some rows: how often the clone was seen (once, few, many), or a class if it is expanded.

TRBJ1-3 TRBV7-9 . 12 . TGTGCCAGCAGCCCCCGTCCACCCCATTTGGATTTT CASSPRPPHLDF
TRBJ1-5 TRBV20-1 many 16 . TGCAGTGCTAGAGACAGGGCATGGTCGGGTGGTCAGCCCCAGCATTTT CSARDRAWSGGQPQHF
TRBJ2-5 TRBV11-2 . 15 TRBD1 TGTGCCAGCAGCCGGGGACAGACCGAAATGGAGACCCAGTACTTC CASSRGQTEMETQYF
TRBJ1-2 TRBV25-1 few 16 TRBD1 TGTGCCAGCAGTGAATCCGGACAGGGGGCGATTTATGGCTACACCTTC CASSESGQGAIYGYTF
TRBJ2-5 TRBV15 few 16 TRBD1 TGTGCCACCAGCAGAGACTGGACAGGGGGCTTGGAGACCCAGTACTTC CATSRDWTGGLETQYF
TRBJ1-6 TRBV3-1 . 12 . TGTGCCAGCAGCCAAGGGGGGCCACCCCTCCACTTT CASSQGGPPLHF
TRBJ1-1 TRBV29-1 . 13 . TGCAGCGTTGCCGGGACAATCTCTAGCGAAGCTTTCTTT CSVAGTISSEAFF
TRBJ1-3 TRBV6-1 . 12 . TGTGCCAGCACGGAATTTGGAAACACCATATATTTT CASTEFGNTIYF
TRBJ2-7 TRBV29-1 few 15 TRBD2 TGCAGCAGTCGAAGGGAGAGCGGGACCGACTACGAGCAGTACTTC CSSRRESGTDYEQYF
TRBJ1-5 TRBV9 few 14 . TGTGCCAGCAGCGTAGGTGGGGGGCAAGAACCCCAGCATTTT CASSVGGGQEPQHF
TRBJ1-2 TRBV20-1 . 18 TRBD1 TGCAGTGCTAGAGATTTGCGACAGGGGACCACCGGGGACGATGGCTACACCTTC CSARDLRQGTTGDDGYTF
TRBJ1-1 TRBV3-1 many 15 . TGTGCCAGCAGCCAAGATTTCGGGAGAAGTCCTGAAGCTTTCTTT CASSQDFGRSPEAFF
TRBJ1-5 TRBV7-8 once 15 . TGTGCCAGCAGCCCAGCGGGGCAGCCCGGCGGGCCCCAGCATTTT CASSPAGQPGGPQHF
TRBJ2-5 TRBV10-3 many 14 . TGTGCCATCAGTAAGGGTCTTTCCCAAGAGACCCAGTACTTC CAISKGLSQETQYF
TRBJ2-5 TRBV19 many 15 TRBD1 TGTGCCAGTAGCCGCGACAGGGGTTTCCAAGAGACCCAGTACTTC CASSRDRGFQETQYF
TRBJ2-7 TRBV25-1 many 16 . TGTGCCAGCAGGGAGACTATAGTTGGTCCCCTGGTGAGGCAGTACTTC CASRETIVGPLVRQYF
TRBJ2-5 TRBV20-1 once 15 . TGCAGTGCTAGAGATGCTTCGCAAGCCCGGGAGACCCAGTACTTC CSARDASQARETQYF
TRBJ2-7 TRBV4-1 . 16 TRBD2 TGCGCCAGCAGCCAACGACTAGCGGGAGGCTTAGGGGAGCAGTACTTC CASSQRLAGGLGEQYF
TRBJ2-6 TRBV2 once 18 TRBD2 TGTGCCAGCAGTGGCCTGAGCGGGGGGCCCCCTGGGGCCAACGTCCTGACTTTC CASSGLSGGPPGANVLTF
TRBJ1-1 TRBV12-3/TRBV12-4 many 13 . TGTGCCAGCAGTTTGGGGGGCGGACTTGAAGCTTTCTTT CASSLGGGLEAFF
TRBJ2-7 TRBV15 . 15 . TGTGCCACCAGCAGAGTCGCGGGGCTCTCCTACGAGCAGTACTTC CATSRVAGLSYEQYF
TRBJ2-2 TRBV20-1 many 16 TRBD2 TGCAGTGCTCGGGGACTAGCGGGAGTACATACCGGGGAGCTGTTTTTT CSARGLAGVHTGELFF
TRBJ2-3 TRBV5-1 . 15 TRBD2 TGCGCCAGCAGCTGGATGAGCGGGATAACAGATACGCAGTATTTT CASSWMSGITDTQYF
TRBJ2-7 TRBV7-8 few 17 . TGTGCCAGCACTCGGCGCCGCGGGCTACAAAGCTCCTACGAGCAGTACTTC CASTRRRGLQSSYEQYF
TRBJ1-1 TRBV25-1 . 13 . TGTGCCAGCAGTGCCGGCGATAACACTGAAGCTTTCTTT CASSAGDNTEAFF
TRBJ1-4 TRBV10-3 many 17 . TGTGCCATCAGTCGAGGGGGAGGATATGCAACTAATGAAAAACTGTTTTTT CAISRGGGYATNEKLFF
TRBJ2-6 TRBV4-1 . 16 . TGCGCCAGCAGCCGGGGAACAGACTTTGGGGCCAACGTCCTGACTTTC CASSRGTDFGANVLTF
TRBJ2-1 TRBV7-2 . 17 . TGTGCCAGCAGCTTTTCCCCCGACCAGCTGGCTAACAATGAGCAGTTCTTC CASSFSPDQLANNEQFF
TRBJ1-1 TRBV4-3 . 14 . TGCGCCAGCAGCCGAGTCGGGACTAACACTGAAGCTTTCTTT CASSRVGTNTEAFF
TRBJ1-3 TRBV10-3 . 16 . TGTGCCATCAGTGCCCACAGGGTAATACCTGGAAACACCATATACTTT CAISAHRVIPGNTIYF
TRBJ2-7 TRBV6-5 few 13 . TGTGCCAGCATTGGAGGGAACTCCTACGAGCAGTACTTC CASIGGNSYEQYF
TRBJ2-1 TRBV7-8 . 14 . TGTGCCAGCAGTAGAGCGGGTGGGAAGGATGAGCAGTTCTTC CASSRAGGKDEQFF
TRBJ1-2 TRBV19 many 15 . TGTGCCAGTAGTAGTTTCACAGGATCTAACTATGGCTACACCTTC CASSSFTGSNYGYTF
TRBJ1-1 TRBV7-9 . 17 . TGTGCCGGCAGCTTAAGACAGGCCGGGATCATGAGCACTGAAGCTTTCTTT CAGSLRQAGIMSTEAFF
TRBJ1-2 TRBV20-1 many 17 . TGCAGTGCTAGAGATCCCCTACACAGGTCTTTCCCCTATGGCTACACCTTC CSARDPLHRSFPYGYTF
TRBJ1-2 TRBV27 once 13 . TGTGCCAGCAGTCAGAAGTCTAGGGAAGGCTACACCTTC CASSQKSREGYTF
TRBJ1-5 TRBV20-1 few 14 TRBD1 TGCAGTGCTGACCCGGGACAGGGGGCTCAGCCCCAGCATTTT CSADPGQGAQPQHF
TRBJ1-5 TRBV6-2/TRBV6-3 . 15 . TGTGCCAGCAGAATAAGGTCGTCAGACAATCAGCCCCAGCATTTT CASRIRSSDNQPQHF
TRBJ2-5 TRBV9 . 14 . TGTGCCAGCAGCGCCACGGGGCAGCAAGAGACCCAGTACTTC CASSATGQQETQYF
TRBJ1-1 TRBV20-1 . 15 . TGCGGTGCGCGCTCTAGAACGGGTACCCACACTGAAGCTTTCTTT CGARSRTGTHTEAFF
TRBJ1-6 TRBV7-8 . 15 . TGTGCCAGCAGCTTAGACTCGCATTATAATTCACCCCTCCACTTT CASSLDSHYNSPLHF
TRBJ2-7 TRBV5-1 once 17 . TGCGCCAGCAGCTTGGGACCCCAGGCCGGGGAGAATAGCGAGCAGTACTTC CASSLGPQAGENSEQYF
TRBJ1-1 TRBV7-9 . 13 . TGTGCCAGCCACGAACAATTGAACACTGAAGCTTTCTTT CASHEQLNTEAFF
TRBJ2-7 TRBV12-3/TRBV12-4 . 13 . TGTGCCAGCGGTCAGGGAAATAATTACGAGCAGTACTTC CASGQGNNYEQYF
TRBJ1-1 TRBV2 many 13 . TGTGCCAGCAAGAGCGACATGAACACTGAAGCTTTCTTT CASKSDMNTEAFF
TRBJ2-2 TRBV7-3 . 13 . TGTGCCAGCAACGTTGGGGACACCGGGGAGCTGTTTTTT CASNVGDTGELFF
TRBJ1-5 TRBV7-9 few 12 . TGTGCCAGCAGCTTAGGCCTTCAGCCCCAGCATTTT CASSLGLQPQHF
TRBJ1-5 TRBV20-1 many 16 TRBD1 TGCAGTGCTTCTCGGCAGGGGGCGGTTATTAGTCAGCCCCAGCATTTT CSASRQGAVISQPQHF
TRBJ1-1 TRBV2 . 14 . TGTGCCAGCCAGTGGGCACAGGCGAACACTGAAGCTTTCTTT CASQWAQANTEAFF
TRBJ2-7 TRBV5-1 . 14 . TGCGCCAGCAGCTTTTTGGGGGGATTCGATGAGCAGTACTTC CASSFLGGFDEQYF
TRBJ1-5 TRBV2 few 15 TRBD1 TGTGCCAGCAGTGCCAGGGGGAGAAGCAATCAGCCCCAGCATTTT CASSARGRSNQPQHF
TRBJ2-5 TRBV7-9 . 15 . TGTGCCAGCAGCTTGGCTGCATCTCGAGTGGAGACCCAGTACTTC CASSLAASRVETQYF
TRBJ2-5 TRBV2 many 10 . TGTGCCAGCAGTCCAGAGACCCAGTACTTC CASSPETQYF
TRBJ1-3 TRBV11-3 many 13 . TGTGCCAGCAGCTCGGAAGCTGGAAACACCATATATTTT CASSSEAGNTIYF
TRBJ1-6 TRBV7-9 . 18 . TGTGCCAGCAGCAATCCCAGGGGCCACGGAACGAATAATTCACCCCTCCACTTT CASSNPRGHGTNNSPLHF
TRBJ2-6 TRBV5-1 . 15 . TGCGCCAGCAGCTTGGAGGCTAGAAACTCGGGCGTCCTGACTTTC CASSLEARNSGVLTF
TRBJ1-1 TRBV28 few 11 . TGTGCCAGCAGGTTGGACAGTGAAGCTTTCTTT CASRLDSEAFF
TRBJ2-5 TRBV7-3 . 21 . . CASSLGGLASPLHFGNGTQYF
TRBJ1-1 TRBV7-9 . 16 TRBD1 TGTGCCAGCAGCCACCGGGACAGGGTTCGGGGGACTGAAGCTTTCTTT CASSHRDRVRGTEAFF
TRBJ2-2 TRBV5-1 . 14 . TGCGCCAGCAGACCGCTTGTGACTTCCGGGGAGCTGTTTTTT CASRPLVTSGELFF